This entry concerns a single T cell receptor beta chain. Its antigen is not identified. This entry comes from a study of cytomegalovirus exposure and HLA in healthy donors. Study results and caveats: Later analysis showed TCR association rates varying by HLA locus, highest for DRB1 and lowest for HLA-C. When analyzed later, a missense DCLRE1C variant was found to be linked to TCR beta V- and J-gene trimming.

60 Vbeta and 13 Jbeta primers were used in PCR. Data came from immunoSEQ multiplex PCR; TCRdb stores just in-frame clones and leaves some out. The sample is made up of about 210,000 clones, and the top ten hold about 1% of it. The CDR3 length is 14 residues. The germline V gene encodes CDR1 SGHAT and CDR2 FQNNGV. Between the trimmed V and J ends, which lost 2 bases and 0 bases, there was a span of 8 bases. The chain combines TRBV11-2 with TRBJ2-7; D not resolved. The clonotype was recovered from a woman aged 30 to 39 in good health and CMV-seropositive. The sequencing input was PBMCs. The CDR3 here is CASSLTRISYEQYF. The CDR3 DNA follows: TGTGCCAGCAGCTTAACCAGGATCTCCTACGAGCAGTACTTC.